The 2 T cell receptor beta chains below come from one sample, sequenced in a study of T cell changes during pregnancy in multiple sclerosis. Produced via immunoSEQ multiplex PCR; TCRdb's table is partial and in-frame only. In the table there are roughly 58,000 clones, around 94% of which are singletons. Here the sequenced sample was CD8+ T cells from peripheral blood mononuclear cells, taken in the third trimester of pregnancy. These receptors originate from a female donor with multiple sclerosis, enrolled in a pregnancy study.

The chain couples TRBV9 to TRBJ2-3, with 10 nucleotides matching TRBD2. CDR1 SGDLS and CDR2 YYNGEE come from the germline V gene. CDR3 length: 17 amino acids. The trim removed 0 bases at V and 0 bases at J, leaving 4 bases unmatched. DNA of the CDR3: TGTGCCAGCAGCGTAGCCGGGACTAGCGTTAGCACAGATACGCAGTATTTT. This translates into CASSVAGTSVSTDTQYF. The entire variable domain, with the rest obtained from reference TRBV9 and TRBJ2-3, is as follows: DSGVTQTPKHLITATGQRVTLRCSPRSGDLSVYWYQQSLDQGLQFLIQYYNGEERAKGNILERFSAQQFPDLHSELNLSSLELGDSALYFCASSVAGTSVSTDTQYFGPGTRLTVL.

In its sample, this clone was seen a few times. The chain recombines TRBV14 with TRBJ1-5, with 8 bases aligning to TRBD1. The CDR3 extends over 15 amino acids. Trimming removed 5 bases from V and 8 bases from J; junction bases left unmatched: 11. The germline CDR1 and CDR2 sequences are SGHDN and FVKESK. The chain's CDR3 is CASSTTDRGVEPQHF. The CDR3, as DNA: TGTGCCAGCAGCACCACTGACAGGGGAGTGGAGCCCCAGCATTTT.